The source of this T cell receptor beta chain is a study of blood T cell repertoires in COVID-19. Study-wide background: Material from acute and convalescent COVID-19 was sourced from the United States, Italy and Spain. PBMCs, B-cell-depleted T cells, or T cells provided the cDNA or gDNA that made up the material.

How the authors handled the data: Using reference gene primer amplification, nucleated cell counts were estimated. Data came from immunoSEQ multiplex PCR; TCRdb stores just in-frame clones and leaves some out. V, J and clone size were drawn from that table, and D and trimming were deduced from the DNA. The sample carries some 200,000 clones, 85% to 90% recorded once. There are 13 residues in the CDR3. Trimming shortened V by 3 bases and J by 5 bases, and 10 bases separated the two germline ends. The germline gives CDR1 MNHEY, CDR2 SMNVEV (reference sequence). The chain joins TRBV27 to TRBJ1-1; maybe TRBD1 (6 bases). The clonotype originates from a woman aged 50 to 60 with acute or convalescent COVID-19. The sequencing sample was made of peripheral blood. The CDR3 protein is CASSFTDRTEAFF. The CDR3, as DNA: TGTGCCAGCAGTTTTACGGACAGAACTGAAGCTTTCTTT.